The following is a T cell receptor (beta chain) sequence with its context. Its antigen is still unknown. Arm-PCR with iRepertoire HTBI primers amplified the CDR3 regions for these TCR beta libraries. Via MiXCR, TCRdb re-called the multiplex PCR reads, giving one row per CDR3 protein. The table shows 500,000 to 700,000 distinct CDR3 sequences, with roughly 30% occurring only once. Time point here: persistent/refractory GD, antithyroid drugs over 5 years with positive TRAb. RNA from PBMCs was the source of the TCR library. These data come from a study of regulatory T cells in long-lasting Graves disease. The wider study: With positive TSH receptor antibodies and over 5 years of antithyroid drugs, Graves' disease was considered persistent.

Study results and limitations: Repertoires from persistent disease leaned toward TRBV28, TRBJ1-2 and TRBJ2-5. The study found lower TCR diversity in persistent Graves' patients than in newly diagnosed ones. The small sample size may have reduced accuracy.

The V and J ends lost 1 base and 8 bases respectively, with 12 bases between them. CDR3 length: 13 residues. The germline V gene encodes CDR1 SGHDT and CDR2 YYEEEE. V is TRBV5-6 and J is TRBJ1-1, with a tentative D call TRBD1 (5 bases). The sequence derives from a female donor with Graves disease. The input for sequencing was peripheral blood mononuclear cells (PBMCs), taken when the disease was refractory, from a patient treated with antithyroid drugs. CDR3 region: CASSLKGEAEAFF. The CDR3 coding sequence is TGTGCCAGCAGCTTGAAAGGGGAGGCCGAAGCTTTCTTT.